This T cell receptor beta chain was sequenced in a study of blood T cell repertoires in COVID-19. With 3 bases removed from V and 8 bases from J, the gap between germline ends came to 17 bases. This CDR3 is 15 amino acids long. Germline CDR1 SGHTA, CDR2 FQGNSA. Clones were sequenced by immunoSEQ multiplex PCR, and TCRdb holds only the in-frame ones, with some missing. The table includes roughly 73,000 clones, 75% to 80% detected once. The sample taken for sequencing was peripheral blood. The receptor comes from a human donor in a cohort sampled during active COVID-19. The V and J genes are TRBV7-2 and TRBJ2-1; tentatively, D is TRBD2 (6 bases). The CDR3 DNA follows: TGTGCCAGCAGCTTGTGGGGGGAGAGAGGGGATGAGCAGTTCTTC. Its protein is CASSLWGERGDEQFF.